The clone carrying this TCR beta chain was seen just once. Its antigen is unknown. Germline loops: CDR1 SGHVS, CDR2 FNYEAQ. V shed 6 bases, J shed 2 bases, and the junction held 8 bases outside the gene matches. The CDR3 covers 16 residues. cDNA libraries for TCR alpha and TCR beta, carrying sample barcodes and UMIs, came from 5'RACE with constant-segment primers. Via MiXCR, TCRdb re-called the 5' RACE reads, giving one row per CDR3 protein. The table has over 450,000 distinct CDR3 sequences, about a fifth seen once; the top ten hold roughly an eighth. This entry is derived from a study of T-cell memory formation after mild COVID-19. Study overall: TCR clusters were mostly donor specific.

General observations from the study: Some clones that responded turned up in pre-infection memory, which suggests that cross-reactive memory joined in. Clones shrinking from day 15 to 85 showed even CD4/CD8 mixes; later expanders tilted CD4+.

This sequence joins TRBV7-6 and TRBJ2-3; TRBD2 agrees at 10 bases. This sequence originates from an adult woman who had mild COVID-19 (a few samples of this study predate the infection). Cell type and time point are not known. Specimen: PBMCs or a T cell subset sorted from them (not recorded which). This CDR3 is CASSSSGGLTTDTQYF. DNA for the CDR3: TGTGCCAGCAGTAGTAGCGGGGGGCTTACCACAGATACGCAGTATTTT.